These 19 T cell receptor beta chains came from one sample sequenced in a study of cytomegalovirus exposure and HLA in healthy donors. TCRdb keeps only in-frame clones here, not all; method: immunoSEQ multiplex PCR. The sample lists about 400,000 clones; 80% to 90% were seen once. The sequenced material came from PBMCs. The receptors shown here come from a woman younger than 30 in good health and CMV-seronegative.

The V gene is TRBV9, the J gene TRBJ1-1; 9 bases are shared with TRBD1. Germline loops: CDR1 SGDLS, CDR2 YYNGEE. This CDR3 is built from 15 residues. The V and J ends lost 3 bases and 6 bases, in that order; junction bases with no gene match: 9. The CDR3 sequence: CASSDGTGRRPEAFF. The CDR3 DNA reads TGTGCCAGCAGCGATGGGACAGGGCGACGGCCTGAAGCTTTCTTT.

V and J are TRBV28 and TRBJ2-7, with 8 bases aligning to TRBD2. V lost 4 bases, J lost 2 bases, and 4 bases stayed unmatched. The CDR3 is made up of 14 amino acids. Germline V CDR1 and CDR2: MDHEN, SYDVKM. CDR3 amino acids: CASSYPGLAYEQYF. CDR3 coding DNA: TGTGCCAGCAGTTACCCGGGACTAGCCTACGAGCAGTACTTC.

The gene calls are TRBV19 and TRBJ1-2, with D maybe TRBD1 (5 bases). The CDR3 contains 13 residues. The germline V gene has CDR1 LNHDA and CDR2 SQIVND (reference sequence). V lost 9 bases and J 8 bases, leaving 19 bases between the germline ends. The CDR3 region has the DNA TGTGCCAGCGATTCGGGGGTCGGGCTCGGCTACACCTTC. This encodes CASDSGVGLGYTF.

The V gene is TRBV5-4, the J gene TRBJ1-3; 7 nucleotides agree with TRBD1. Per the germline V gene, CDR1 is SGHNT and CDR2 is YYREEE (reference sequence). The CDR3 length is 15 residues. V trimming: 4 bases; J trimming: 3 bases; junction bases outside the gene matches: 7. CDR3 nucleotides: TGTGCCAGCAGCCCGAAGGGACAGCGTGGAAACACCATATATTTT. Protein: CASSPKGQRGNTIYF.

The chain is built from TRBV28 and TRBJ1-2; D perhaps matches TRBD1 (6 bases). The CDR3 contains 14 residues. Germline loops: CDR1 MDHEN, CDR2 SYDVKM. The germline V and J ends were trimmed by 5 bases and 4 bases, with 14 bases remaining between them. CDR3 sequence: CASSPGRGGYGYTF. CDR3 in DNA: TGTGCCAGCAGTCCCGGAAGGGGGGGCTATGGCTACACCTTC.

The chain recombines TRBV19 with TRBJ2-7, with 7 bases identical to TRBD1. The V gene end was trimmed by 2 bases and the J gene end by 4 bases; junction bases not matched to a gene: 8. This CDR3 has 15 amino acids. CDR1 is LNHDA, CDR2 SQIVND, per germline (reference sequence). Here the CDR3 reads CASSIYDRDIYEQYF. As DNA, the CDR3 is TGTGCCAGTAGTATATACGACAGGGATATTTACGAGCAGTACTTC.

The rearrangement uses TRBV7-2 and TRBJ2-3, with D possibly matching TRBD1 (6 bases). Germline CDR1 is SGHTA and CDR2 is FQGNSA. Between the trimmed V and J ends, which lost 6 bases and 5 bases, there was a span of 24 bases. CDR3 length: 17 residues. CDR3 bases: TGTGCCAGCAGTTCCCCCTTGGGCGGAACCAGGGGAGATACGCAGTATTTT. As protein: CASSSPLGGTRGDTQYF.

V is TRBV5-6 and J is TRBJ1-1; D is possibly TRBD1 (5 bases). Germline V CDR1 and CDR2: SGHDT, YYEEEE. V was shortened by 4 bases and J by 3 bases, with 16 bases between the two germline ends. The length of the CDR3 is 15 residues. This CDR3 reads CASSGGTRPYTEAFF. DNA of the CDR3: TGTGCCAGCAGCGGAGGGACGAGGCCGTACACTGAAGCTTTCTTT.

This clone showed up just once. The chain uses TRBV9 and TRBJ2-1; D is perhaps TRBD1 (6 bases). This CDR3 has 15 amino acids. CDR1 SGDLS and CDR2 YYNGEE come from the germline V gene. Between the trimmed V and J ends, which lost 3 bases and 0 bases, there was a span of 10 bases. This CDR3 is CASSDQGNSYNEQFF. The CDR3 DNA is TGTGCCAGCAGCGACCAGGGGAACTCCTACAATGAGCAGTTCTTC.

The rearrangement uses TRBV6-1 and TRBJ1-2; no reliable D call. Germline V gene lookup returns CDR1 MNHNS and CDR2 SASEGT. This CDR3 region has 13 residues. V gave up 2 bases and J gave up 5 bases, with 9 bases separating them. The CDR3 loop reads CASSEIRDYGYTF. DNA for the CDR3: TGTGCCAGCAGTGAAATCCGGGATTATGGCTACACCTTC.

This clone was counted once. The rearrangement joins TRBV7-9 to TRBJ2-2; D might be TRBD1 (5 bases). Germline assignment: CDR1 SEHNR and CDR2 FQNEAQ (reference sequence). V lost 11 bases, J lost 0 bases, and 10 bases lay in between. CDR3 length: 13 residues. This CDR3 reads CAYRSANTGELFF. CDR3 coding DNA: TGTGCCTACAGGTCCGCGAACACCGGGGAGCTGTTTTTT.

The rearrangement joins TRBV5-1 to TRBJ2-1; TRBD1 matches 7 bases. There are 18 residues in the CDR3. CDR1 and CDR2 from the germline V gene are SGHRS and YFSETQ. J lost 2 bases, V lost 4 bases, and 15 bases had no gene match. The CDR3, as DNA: TGCGCCAGCAGCCCACTGCAGTCGACAGGGAGTGCCTACAATGAGCAGTTCTTC. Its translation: CASSPLQSTGSAYNEQFF.

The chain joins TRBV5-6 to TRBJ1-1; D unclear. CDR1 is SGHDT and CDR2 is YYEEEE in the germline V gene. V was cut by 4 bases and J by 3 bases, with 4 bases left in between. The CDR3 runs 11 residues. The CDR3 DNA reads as TGTGCCAGCAGCGCGGACACTGAAGCTTTCTTT. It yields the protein CASSADTEAFF.

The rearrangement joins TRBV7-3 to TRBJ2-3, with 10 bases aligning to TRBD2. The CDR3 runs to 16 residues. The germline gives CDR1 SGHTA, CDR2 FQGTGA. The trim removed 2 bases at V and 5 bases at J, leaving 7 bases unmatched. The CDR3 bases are TGTGCCAGCAGCTTATCTCTAGCGGGAGTAGGAGATACGCAGTATTTT. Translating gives CASSLSLAGVGDTQYF.

CDR3 nucleotides: TGTGCCAGCAGCTTACACCGGACTAGCGGGCACACAGATACGCAGTATTTT. Residues: CASSLHRTSGHTDTQYF. The chain uses TRBV7-3 and TRBJ2-3, with 11 bases lining up with TRBD2. J lost 2 bases, V lost 2 bases, and 6 bases had no gene match. There are 17 residues in the CDR3. CDR1 SGHTA and CDR2 FQGTGA come from the germline V gene.

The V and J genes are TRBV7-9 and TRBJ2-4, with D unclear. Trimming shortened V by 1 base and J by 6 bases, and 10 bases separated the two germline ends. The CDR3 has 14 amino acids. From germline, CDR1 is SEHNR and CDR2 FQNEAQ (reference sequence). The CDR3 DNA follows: TGTGCCAGCAGCTTAGGTTCGCGCGGAAACATTCAGTACTTC. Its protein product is CASSLGSRGNIQYF.

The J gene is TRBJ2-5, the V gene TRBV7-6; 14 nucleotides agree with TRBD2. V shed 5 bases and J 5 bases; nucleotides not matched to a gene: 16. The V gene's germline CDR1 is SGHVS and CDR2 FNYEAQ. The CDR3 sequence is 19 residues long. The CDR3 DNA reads TGTGCCAGCAGCCAAGCGCCCCCGACTAGCGGGGGGGCAGGGGAGACCCAGTACTTC. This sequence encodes CASSQAPPTSGGAGETQYF.

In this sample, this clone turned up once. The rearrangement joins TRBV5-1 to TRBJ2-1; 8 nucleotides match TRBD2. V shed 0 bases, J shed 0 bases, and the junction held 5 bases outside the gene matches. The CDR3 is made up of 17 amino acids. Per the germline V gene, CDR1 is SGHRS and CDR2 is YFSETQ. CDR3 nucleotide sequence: TGCGCCAGCAGCTTGGAACTAGCGGCGAGCTCCTACAATGAGCAGTTCTTC. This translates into CASSLELAASSYNEQFF.

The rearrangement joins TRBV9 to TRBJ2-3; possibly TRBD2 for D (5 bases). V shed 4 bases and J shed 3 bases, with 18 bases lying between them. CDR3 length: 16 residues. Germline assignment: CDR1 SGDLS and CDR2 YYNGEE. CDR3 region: CASSPPAEVRTDTQYF. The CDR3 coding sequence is TGTGCCAGCAGCCCTCCGGCGGAGGTGCGGACAGATACGCAGTATTTT.